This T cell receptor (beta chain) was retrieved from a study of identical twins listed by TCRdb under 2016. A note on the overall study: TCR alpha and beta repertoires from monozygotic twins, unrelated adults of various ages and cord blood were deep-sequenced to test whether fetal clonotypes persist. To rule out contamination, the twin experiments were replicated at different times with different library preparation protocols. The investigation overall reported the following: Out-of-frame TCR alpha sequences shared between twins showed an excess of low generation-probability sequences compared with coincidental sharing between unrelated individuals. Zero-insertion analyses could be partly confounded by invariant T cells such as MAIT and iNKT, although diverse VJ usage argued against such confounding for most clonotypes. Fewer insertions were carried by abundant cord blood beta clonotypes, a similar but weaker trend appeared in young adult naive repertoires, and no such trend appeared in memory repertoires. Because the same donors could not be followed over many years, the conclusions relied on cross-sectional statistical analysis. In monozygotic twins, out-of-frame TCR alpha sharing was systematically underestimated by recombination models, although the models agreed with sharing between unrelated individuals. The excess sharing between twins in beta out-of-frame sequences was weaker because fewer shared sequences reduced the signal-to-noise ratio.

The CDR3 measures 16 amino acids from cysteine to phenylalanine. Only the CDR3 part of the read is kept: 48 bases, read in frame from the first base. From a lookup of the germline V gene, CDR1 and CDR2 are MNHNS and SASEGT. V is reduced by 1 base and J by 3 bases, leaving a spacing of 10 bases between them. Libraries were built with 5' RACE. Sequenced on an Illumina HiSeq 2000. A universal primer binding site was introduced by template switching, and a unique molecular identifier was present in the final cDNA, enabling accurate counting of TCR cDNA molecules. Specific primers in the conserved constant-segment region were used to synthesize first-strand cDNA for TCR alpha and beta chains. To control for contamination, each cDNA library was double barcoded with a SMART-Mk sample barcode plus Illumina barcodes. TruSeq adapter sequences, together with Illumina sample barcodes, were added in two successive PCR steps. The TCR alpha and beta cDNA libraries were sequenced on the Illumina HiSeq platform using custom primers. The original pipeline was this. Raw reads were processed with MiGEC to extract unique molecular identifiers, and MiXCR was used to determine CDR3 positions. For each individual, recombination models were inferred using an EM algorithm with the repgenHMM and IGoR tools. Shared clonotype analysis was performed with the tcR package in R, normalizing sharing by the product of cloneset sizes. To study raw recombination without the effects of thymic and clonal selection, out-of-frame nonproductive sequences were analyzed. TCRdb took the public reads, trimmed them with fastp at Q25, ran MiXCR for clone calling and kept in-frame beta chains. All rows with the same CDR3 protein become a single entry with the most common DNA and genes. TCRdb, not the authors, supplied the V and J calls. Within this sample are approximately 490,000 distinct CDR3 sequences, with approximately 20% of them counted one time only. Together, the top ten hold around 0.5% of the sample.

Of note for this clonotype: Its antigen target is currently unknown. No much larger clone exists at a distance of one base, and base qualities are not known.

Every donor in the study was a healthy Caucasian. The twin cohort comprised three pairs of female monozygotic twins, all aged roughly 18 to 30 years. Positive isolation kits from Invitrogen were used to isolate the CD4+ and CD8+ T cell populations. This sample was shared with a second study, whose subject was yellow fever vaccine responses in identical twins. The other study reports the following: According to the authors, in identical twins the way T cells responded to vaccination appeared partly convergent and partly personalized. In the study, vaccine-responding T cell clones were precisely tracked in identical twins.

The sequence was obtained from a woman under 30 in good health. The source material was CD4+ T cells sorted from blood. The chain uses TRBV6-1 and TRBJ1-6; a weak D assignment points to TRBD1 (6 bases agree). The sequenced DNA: TGTGCCAGCAGTGAAGGACAGGTGGTCTATAATTCACCCCTCCACTTT. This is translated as CASSEGQVVYNSPLHF.